The sequence of this T cell receptor (beta chain) was determined in a study of STAT5B mutations in CD4+ large granular lymphocyte leukemia. Details on this clone: Its specificity is not known.

TCRdb's table, derived via immunoSEQ multiplex PCR, lists solely in-frame clones and lacks some. The table records tens of thousands of clones, about 76% of them present only once. Study-wide results and limits: No patients shared main leukemic clonotypes, though 25% to 30% appeared at low frequency elsewhere.

With 2 bases removed from V and 4 bases from J, the gap between germline ends came to 9 bases. Germline CDR1 SGHTA, CDR2 FQGNSA. CDR3 length equals 13 residues. Sequencing used CD4+ T cells from blood buffy coats. This sequence joins TRBV7-2 and TRBJ2-7, with no clear D. The receptor's source is a human donor in good health. The CDR3 region has the DNA TGTGCCAGCAGCTTAATGAGTTCTTACGAGCAGTACTTC. Translation gives CASSLMSSYEQYF.